What follows are 9 T cell receptor beta chains derived from one specimen sequenced in a study of blood T cell repertoires in COVID-19. Clones were sequenced by immunoSEQ multiplex PCR, and TCRdb holds only the in-frame ones, with some missing. The sample has 150,000 to 200,000 clones, roughly 76% seen once; the top ten hold approximately 12%. The sequenced sample consisted of peripheral blood. The origin of the receptors is a woman of 80 years or more with COVID-19, enrolled during active disease.

This clone was seen only once. The gene calls are TRBV7-2 and TRBJ2-7; perhaps TRBD1 as D (5 bases). In germline, CDR1 is SGHTA, CDR2 FQGNSA. There are 14 residues in the CDR3. The V and J ends lost 1 base and 3 bases respectively, with 10 bases between them. CDR3 region: CASSLGGADYEQYF. The CDR3 region has the DNA TGTGCCAGCAGCTTAGGTGGGGCTGACTACGAGCAGTACTTC.

This rearrangement joins TRBV4-3 to TRBJ2-7, with 10 bases that match TRBD1. J lost 5 bases, V lost 5 bases, and 6 bases had no gene match. CDR1 is LGHNA and CDR2 is YSLEER in the germline V gene. This CDR3 region has 14 residues. CDR3 sequence (DNA): TGCGCCAGCAGCTCCGACAGGGGGCACGACGAGCAGTACTTC. This codes for CASSSDRGHDEQYF.

The chain combines TRBV27 with TRBJ2-1; perhaps TRBD1 as D (6 bases). Germline CDR1 and CDR2: MNHEY and SMNVEV (reference sequence). Trimming took 7 bases from V and 0 from J, leaving 13 bases between them. The CDR3 extends over 15 amino acids. CDR3 region: CASTTRDNSYNEQFF. The DNA for the CDR3 is TGTGCCAGCACCACCCGGGACAACTCCTACAATGAGCAGTTCTTC.

The V and J genes are TRBV3-1 (or the pseudogene TRBV3-2) and TRBJ2-1; tentative D call: TRBD2 (5 bases). Per germline, CDR1 LGHDT and CDR2 YNNKEL (reference sequence). This CDR3 contains 14 residues. Trimming left V 1 base short and J 3 bases short, with 7 bases between. The DNA of the CDR3 is TGTGCCAGCAGCCAAGGCGGGTACTACAATGAGCAGTTCTTC. Protein sequence: CASSQGGYYNEQFF.

This clone has just one count. The chain carries TRBV7-8 and TRBJ2-1; 15 bases match TRBD2. V was pared by 5 bases and J by 8 bases, with 13 bases of the junction left unmatched. This CDR3 contains 18 residues. The germline V gene has CDR1 SGHVS and CDR2 FQNEAQ. This CDR3 reads CASSNRTSGRAVHYEQFF. DNA for the CDR3: TGTGCCAGCAGCAATCGGACTAGCGGGAGGGCCGTTCACTATGAGCAGTTCTTC.

This clone was counted a few times. The chain is built from TRBV29-1 and TRBJ2-3; D is possibly TRBD2 (6 bases). The CDR3 covers 14 residues. CDR1 is SQVTM and CDR2 is ANQGSEA in the germline V gene. Trimming left V 5 bases short and J 0 bases short, with 12 bases between. The CDR3 here is CSVIGGSSTDTQYF. In nucleotides, the CDR3 is TGCAGCGTTATCGGGGGTTCTAGCACAGATACGCAGTATTTT.

The gene calls are TRBV6-5 and TRBJ2-5; D unclear. CDR1 and CDR2 (germline): MNHEY, SVGAGI. The CDR3 runs 14 residues. Between the trimmed V and J ends, which lost 6 bases and 2 bases, there was a span of 13 bases. This CDR3 reads CASSGVFGQETQYF. CDR3 bases: TGTGCCAGCAGCGGAGTGTTTGGACAAGAGACCCAGTACTTC.

The chain combines TRBV11-3 with TRBJ1-2; TRBD1 matches 7 bases. The V and J ends lost 3 bases and 3 bases, in that order; junction bases with no gene match: 4. The CDR3 totals 14 residues. The V gene's germline CDR1 is SGHNT and CDR2 YENEEA. The CDR3 DNA is TGTGCCAGCAGCTTCCCGACAGGGTACTATGGCTACACCTTC. The encoded protein is CASSFPTGYYGYTF.

This clone was detected only a few times. This sequence joins TRBV11-2 and TRBJ2-5, with 8 bases lining up with TRBD2. CDR1 is SGHAT and CDR2 is FQNNGV in the germline V gene. The CDR3 extends over 15 amino acids. With 5 bases clipped from V and 1 base from J, the junction kept 6 bases outside the gene matches. The CDR3 loop is CASSPTGRVQETQYF. The CDR3 region has the DNA TGTGCCAGCAGCCCAACCGGGAGGGTCCAAGAGACCCAGTACTTC.